These 31 T cell receptor beta chains were sequenced from one sample in a study of blood T cell repertoires in COVID-19. The protocol was immunoSEQ multiplex PCR, while the TCRdb copy is restricted to in-frame clones and leaves out a portion. This sample has some 150,000 clones; roughly four fifths occur once, and the top ten carry 8% to 9%. Sample: peripheral blood. The receptors stem from a human donor with acute or convalescent COVID-19. The donor label of this sample is uncertain.

This clone was seen just once. The chain combines TRBV7-9 with TRBJ1-1; maybe TRBD1 (5 bases). The CDR3 has 16 amino acids. V dropped 6 bases and J dropped 1 base, with 18 bases sitting between them. The germline gives CDR1 SEHNR, CDR2 FQNEAQ (reference sequence). CDR3 DNA sequence: TGTGCCAGCAGTCCCATTCACCAGGGATGGAACACTGAAGCTTTCTTT. This sequence encodes CASSPIHQGWNTEAFF.

The J gene is TRBJ1-2, the V gene TRBV3-1 (or the pseudogene TRBV3-2); D is possibly TRBD1 (6 bases). Trimming took 0 bases from V and 2 from J, leaving 10 bases between them. CDR1 LGHDT and CDR2 YNNKEL come from the germline V gene (reference sequence). The CDR3 contains 15 residues. The chain's CDR3 is CASSQDGTPNYGYTF. Written as DNA, the CDR3 is TGTGCCAGCAGCCAAGACGGGACACCCAACTATGGCTACACCTTC.

V gene TRBV5-4 combines with J gene TRBJ1-2; the D gene is possibly TRBD1 (5 bases). The V end was cut by 3 bases, the J end by 4 bases, with 13 bases between. The CDR3 loop spans 14 amino acids. Germline V gives CDR1 SGHNT, CDR2 YYREEE (reference sequence). In nucleotides, the CDR3 is TGTGCCAGCAGCTCAGACAGTTGGGGCTATGGCTACACCTTC. Its protein product is CASSSDSWGYGYTF. The entire variable domain, with the rest obtained from reference TRBV5-4 and TRBJ1-2, is as follows: ETGVTQSPTHLIKTRGQQVTLRCSSQSGHNTVSWYQQALGQGPQFIFQYYREEENGRGNFPPRFSGLQFPNYSSELNVNALELDDSALYLCASSSDSWGYGYTFGSGTRLTVV.

V is TRBV11-1 and J is TRBJ1-5; weak D call: TRBD1 (6 bases). With 3 bases removed from V and 7 bases from J, the gap between germline ends came to 10 bases. Germline V gives CDR1 SGHAT, CDR2 FQDESV (reference sequence). The CDR3 sequence is 13 residues long. DNA for the CDR3: TGTGCCAGCAGCTTGAACAGGGACCAGCCCCAGCATTTT. Its translation: CASSLNRDQPQHF.

This chain links TRBV19 with TRBJ2-3; 9 bases map to TRBD2. Germline V CDR1 and CDR2: LNHDA, SQIVND (reference sequence). Unmatched junction bases numbered 6, after V lost 5 bases and J lost 0 bases. There are 16 residues in the CDR3. The CDR3 here is CASSWVAGASTDTQYF. The DNA of the CDR3 is TGTGCCAGTAGTTGGGTAGCGGGGGCGAGCACAGATACGCAGTATTTT.

This chain links TRBV4-1 with TRBJ1-4; D gene uncertain. Trimming shortened V by 1 base and J by 2 bases, and 8 bases separated the two germline ends. This CDR3 comprises 15 residues. Germline V CDR1 and CDR2: MGHRA, YSYEKL. The CDR3 spells CASSQGGRTNEKLFF. The CDR3 bases are TGCGCCAGCAGCCAAGGCGGGAGGACTAATGAAAAACTGTTTTTT.

The chain links TRBV7-9 to TRBJ2-7; the D gene is possibly TRBD2 (6 bases). Germline V CDR1 and CDR2: SEHNR, FQNEAQ (reference sequence). This CDR3 is built from 15 residues. The V gene lost 8 bases and the J gene lost 6 bases, with 23 bases spanning the gap. CDR3 sequence (DNA): TGTGCCAGCTCTGGCCCCAGGGACTCCTTCGGCGAGCAGTACTTC. Its protein product is CASSGPRDSFGEQYF.

The gene calls are TRBV5-1 and TRBJ1-3, with D tentatively TRBD1 (6 bases). Germline CDR1 and CDR2: SGHRS and YFSETQ. Trimming took 4 bases from V and 3 from J, leaving 23 bases between them. This CDR3 region has 18 residues. CDR3 sequence (DNA): TGCGCCAGCAGCAGTAGCCCGGGGGCGGGGGTCTTTGGAAACACCATATATTTT. It is translated as CASSSSPGAGVFGNTIYF.

CDR3 loop: CASSPVGGGLNQPQHF. In DNA, the CDR3 is TGTGCCAGCAGCCCAGTCGGGGGAGGGTTAAATCAGCCCCAGCATTTT. This chain connects TRBV7-8 to TRBJ1-5; the D gene is possibly TRBD1 (5 bases). V was shortened by 5 bases and J by 4 bases, with 18 bases between the two germline ends. The CDR3 is made up of 16 amino acids. Germline-derived CDR1 and CDR2 are SGHVS and FQNEAQ.

This clone was recorded many times. The gene calls are TRBV10-1 and TRBJ1-1; 10 bases fit TRBD1. Trimming cost V 6 bases and J 6 bases; bases outside gene matches: 10. Germline CDR1 and CDR2: WNHNN and SYGVQD (reference sequence). The CDR3 has 15 residues. The CDR3 here is CASSLTGGGKSEAFF. DNA for the CDR3: TGCGCCAGCAGCCTGACAGGGGGCGGAAAGTCTGAAGCTTTCTTT.

The chain employs TRBV28 and TRBJ1-2; D call uncertain. Trimming stripped 3 bases from V and 0 bases from J, with 11 bases between. The CDR3 is 15 residues long. The germline V gene encodes CDR1 MDHEN and CDR2 SYDVKM. This chain's CDR3 is CASSLYRSSNYGYTF. The CDR3 DNA is TGTGCCAGCAGTTTGTATAGGAGCTCTAACTATGGCTACACCTTC.

V usage is TRBV2 and J usage is TRBJ1-4; D is perhaps TRBD1 (5 bases). The CDR3 runs to 13 residues. The germline V gene encodes CDR1 SNHLY and CDR2 FYNNEI. V was trimmed by 6 bases and J by 7 bases, leaving 12 bases between them. The CDR3 loop is CASRAGGVEKLFF. For the CDR3, the DNA is TGTGCCAGCAGGGCCGGAGGGGTTGAAAAACTGTTTTTT.

This chain links TRBV6-5 with TRBJ2-1; TRBD2 matches 8 bases. V lost 3 bases to trimming and J lost 6 bases; unmatched junction nucleotides: 7. In germline, CDR1 is MNHEY, CDR2 SVGAGI. The CDR3 consists of 15 residues. The CDR3 coding sequence is TGTGCCAGCAGTTATGGTAACGGGGGGGCCAATGAGCAGTTCTTC. It yields the protein CASSYGNGGANEQFF.

The chain couples TRBV6-4 to TRBJ1-2, with TRBD1 matching over 7 bases. The CDR3 is 17 amino acids. Trimming at V came to 6 bases and at J to 0 bases, leaving 13 bases not matched to a gene. Per the germline V gene, CDR1 is MRHNA and CDR2 is SNTAGT. CDR3 DNA: TGTGCCAGCAGGAACAGGGGTGCTGGGCCATCTAACTATGGCTACACCTTC. Translation: CASRNRGAGPSNYGYTF.

CDR3 sequence (DNA): TGTGCCAGCAGCTTAGAAACGGGATCCCCCTCCTACAATGAGCAGTTCTTC. It specifies CASSLETGSPSYNEQFF. The rearrangement uses TRBV7-6 and TRBJ2-1; a weak D match, TRBD2 (5 bases). V was shortened by 1 base and J by 0 bases, with 13 bases between the two germline ends. CDR3 size: 17 residues. Germline CDR1 and CDR2: SGHVS and FNYEAQ.

The rearrangement joins TRBV9 to TRBJ1-6, with D tentatively TRBD1 (6 bases). Germline CDR1 reads SGDLS; CDR2 reads YYNGEE. Trimming left V 0 bases short and J 9 bases short, with 10 bases between. This CDR3 comprises 14 residues. The CDR3 is CASSVGIQGSPLHF. The DNA for the CDR3 is TGTGCCAGCAGCGTAGGAATACAGGGTTCACCCCTCCACTTT.

This sequence joins TRBV10-3 and TRBJ1-1, with TRBD1 matching over 8 bases. Per the germline V gene, CDR1 is ENHRY and CDR2 is SYGVKD. The junction had 9 bases not matched to a gene; V was cut back by 8 bases and J by 4 bases. This CDR3 has 14 residues. The CDR3 loop reads CAIATGGGVTEAFF. The CDR3 DNA is TGTGCCATCGCAACAGGGGGAGGTGTCACTGAAGCTTTCTTT.

The chain has TRBV27 and TRBJ1-1, with a weak D call TRBD1 (5 bases). Trimming pared 5 bases from V and 1 base from J, leaving 17 bases between. The CDR3 length is 16 residues. Germline lookup yields CDR1 MNHEY and CDR2 SMNVEV (reference sequence). For the CDR3, the DNA is TGTGCCAGCAGTCACCAAGGGGCCAGCGAGAACACTGAAGCTTTCTTT. This gives the protein CASSHQGASENTEAFF.

The rearrangement links TRBV23-1 to TRBJ1-2; TRBD1 is a possible D gene (5 bases). TRBV23-1 is given ORF status, its function remaining uncertain. The CDR3 runs to 17 residues. V was trimmed by 3 bases and J by 8 bases, leaving 25 bases between them. This CDR3 is CASSHCRQSGRSRGYTF. The CDR3 coding sequence is TGCGCCAGCAGTCACTGCCGACAGTCAGGTCGCAGTCGGGGCTACACCTTC.

The chain joins TRBV24-1 to TRBJ1-2, with 7 positions matching TRBD1. The CDR3 length is 12 residues. Germline V gives CDR1 KGHDR, CDR2 SFDVKD. Trimming took 5 bases from V and 11 from J; bases not matched to a gene: 7. The CDR3 coding sequence is TGTGCCACCAGTGCCCCGAGGGGGCTTTACACCTTC. It is translated as CATSAPRGLYTF.

The chain couples TRBV12-3 or TRBV12-4 to TRBJ2-1; 8 nucleotides agree with TRBD1. Losses at the gene ends were 5 bases for V and 6 bases for J; bases not matched to a gene: 3. This CDR3 contains 13 residues. Written as DNA, the CDR3 is TGTGCCAGCAGTACCGGGACAGGCAATGAGCAGTTCTTC. This codes for CASSTGTGNEQFF.

This chain links TRBV19 with TRBJ1-5, with D tentatively TRBD1 (5 bases). Germline V gives CDR1 LNHDA, CDR2 SQIVND (reference sequence). CDR3 length: 15 amino acids. Trimming cost V 5 bases and J 7 bases, with 18 bases left between them. The CDR3 DNA follows: TGTGCCAGTAGTCCCCGGGGGGGGGTTGGGCAGCCCCAGCATTTT. Translating gives CASSPRGGVGQPQHF. Based on the CDR3 plus reference TRBV19 and TRBJ1-5, the full variable domain is DGGITQSPKYLFRKEGQNVTLSCEQNLNHDAMYWYRQDPGQGLRLIYYSQIVNDFQKGDIAEGYSVSREKKESFPLTVTSAQKNPTAFYLCASSPRGGVGQPQHFGDGTRLSIL.

V and J are TRBV18 and TRBJ1-1, with 7 bases fitting TRBD1. There are 14 residues in the CDR3. CDR1 and CDR2 (germline): KGHSH, LQKENI. J was trimmed by 2 bases and V by 6 bases; bases with no gene match: 6. The CDR3 DNA is TGTGCCAGCTCCGCAGGGGGGTACAACACTGAAGCTTTCTTT. Residues: CASSAGGYNTEAFF.

V is TRBV5-1 and J is TRBJ1-1; 9 nucleotides agree with TRBD1. Germline CDR1 is SGHRS and CDR2 is YFSETQ. The CDR3 totals 14 residues. V was pared by 5 bases and J by 2 bases, with 4 bases of the junction left unmatched. The CDR3 bases are TGCGCCAGCAGGGGACAGGGATCAAACACTGAAGCTTTCTTT. Protein: CASRGQGSNTEAFF.

V is TRBV13 and J is TRBJ2-7, with 9 bases matching TRBD1. The CDR3 consists of 13 residues. Per the germline V gene, CDR1 is PRHDT and CDR2 is FYEKMQ (reference sequence). V dropped 4 bases and J dropped 6; count of bases not matched to a gene: 4. Here the CDR3 reads CASSSRDRAEQYV. The CDR3 DNA is TGTGCCAGCAGCTCCCGGGACAGGGCCGAGCAGTACGTC.

The table lists this clone with a few counts. The chain employs TRBV29-1 and TRBJ1-3, with unresolved D. Trimming removed 7 bases from V and 1 base from J, with 14 bases in between. CDR1 SQVTM and CDR2 ANQGSEA come from the germline V gene. The CDR3 sequence is 14 residues long. The CDR3 loop is CSADTDRSGNTIYF. For the CDR3, the DNA is TGCAGCGCGGATACAGATAGATCTGGAAACACCATATATTTT.

The CDR3 coding sequence is TGTGCCAGCAGTTCCCTATGGGGACAGGGGTTGAACACTGAAGCTTTCTTT. It codes for CASSSLWGQGLNTEAFF. The V call is TRBV27, the J call TRBJ1-1, with 10 bases that match TRBD1. The V gene's germline CDR1 is MNHEY and CDR2 SMNVEV (reference sequence). V lost 4 bases to trimming and J lost 0 bases; unmatched junction nucleotides: 8. The CDR3 length is 17 residues.

This clone was observed a single time. The chain is built from TRBV19 and TRBJ1-4, with D uncertain. Trimming removed 4 bases from V and 0 bases from J, with 6 bases in between. The CDR3 extends over 14 amino acids. Germline-derived CDR1 and CDR2 are LNHDA and SQIVND (reference sequence). CDR3 DNA: TGTGCCAGTAGTACCCGCGCAACTAATGAAAAACTGTTTTTT. Encoded protein: CASSTRATNEKLFF.

This clone was observed once. The rearrangement joins TRBV5-4 to TRBJ1-2; D gene uncertain. The CDR3 consists of 14 residues. Germline CDR1 is SGHNT and CDR2 is YYREEE (reference sequence). Trimming left V 5 bases short and J 7 bases short, with 18 bases between. CDR3 DNA sequence: TGTGCCAGCAGGCCCGGGGTACAGTTTGCTGGCTACACCTTC. Its translation: CASRPGVQFAGYTF. Drawing the rest from reference TRBV5-4 and TRBJ1-2, the complete variable domain is ETGVTQSPTHLIKTRGQQVTLRCSSQSGHNTVSWYQQALGQGPQFIFQYYREEENGRGNFPPRFSGLQFPNYSSELNVNALELDDSALYLCASRPGVQFAGYTFGSGTRLTVV.

The V call is TRBV23-1, the J call TRBJ2-7; D is possibly TRBD2 (5 bases). TRBV23-1 is identified as an open reading frame with a role that is uncertain. The ends were cut back, 3 bases at V and 11 bases at J, with 14 bases in the middle. The CDR3 consists of 12 residues. The CDR3 region is CASSHLGLTEYV. The CDR3 DNA sequence: TGCGCCAGCAGTCACCTCGGACTTACAGAGTACGTC.

This clone was seen a handful of times. The rearrangement links TRBV5-5 to TRBJ1-5, with 7 nucleotides matching TRBD1. Germline CDR1 is SGHKS and CDR2 is YYEKEE (reference sequence). The trim removed 3 bases at V and 0 bases at J, leaving 6 bases unmatched. The CDR3 is made up of 16 amino acids. This chain's CDR3 is CASSSYRGGSNQPQHF. CDR3 bases: TGTGCCAGCAGCTCTTACAGGGGAGGTAGCAATCAGCCCCAGCATTTT.